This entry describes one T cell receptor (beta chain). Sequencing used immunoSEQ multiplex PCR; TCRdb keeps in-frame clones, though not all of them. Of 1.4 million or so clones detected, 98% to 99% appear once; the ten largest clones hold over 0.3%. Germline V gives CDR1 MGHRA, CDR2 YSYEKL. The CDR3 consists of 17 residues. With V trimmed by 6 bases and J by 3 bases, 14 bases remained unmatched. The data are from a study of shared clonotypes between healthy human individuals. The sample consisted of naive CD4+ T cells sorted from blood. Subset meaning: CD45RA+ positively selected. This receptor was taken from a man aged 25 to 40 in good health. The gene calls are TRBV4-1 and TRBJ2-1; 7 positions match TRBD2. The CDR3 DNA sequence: TGCGCCAGCAGATCCTCCAGTAGCGGGCTTGTCTACAATGAGCAGTTCTTC. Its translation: CASRSSSSGLVYNEQFF.